One T cell receptor (beta chain) is described in this entry. Its antigen is undetermined. This sample is part of a study of pediatric ulcerative colitis. The protocol was immunoSEQ multiplex PCR, while the TCRdb copy is restricted to in-frame clones and leaves out a portion. Of 30,000 or so clones listed, around 80% are singletons. Rectal tissue came from one to two pinch biopsies taken at colonoscopy. CDR3 length: 14 residues. The germline CDR1 and CDR2 sequences are SGHRS and YFSETQ. Trimming cost V 4 bases and J 0 bases, with 10 bases left between them. Whole-study results and caveats: A couple of patients' blood samples yielded substantially fewer templates.

The clonotype originates from a boy aged 5-17 years with mild ulcerative colitis. Material for sequencing was gut tissue. V gene TRBV5-1 combines with J gene TRBJ2-5; D unresolved. The CDR3 reads CASSPLFYQETQYF. CDR3 DNA sequence: TGCGCCAGCAGCCCCTTATTCTACCAAGAGACCCAGTACTTC.